The 19 T cell receptor beta chains below come from one sample, sequenced in a study of siplizumab effects on memory and regulatory T cells. Libraries were prepared by immunoSEQ multiplex PCR; TCRdb keeps only in-frame clonotypes and omits some of them. The data contain approximately 100,000 clones, roughly 94% of them singletons. The specimen was Tregs sorted from blood. Receptors were obtained from a human donor in good health.

The gene calls are TRBV27 and TRBJ2-1; D perhaps matches TRBD2 (5 bases). Trimming removed 2 bases at V and 8 bases at J, with 10 bases between. The CDR3 runs to 13 residues. In germline, CDR1 is MNHEY, CDR2 SMNVEV (reference sequence). The chain's CDR3 is CASSLGGGDEQFF. CDR3 DNA: TGTGCCAGCAGTTTAGGTGGAGGCGATGAGCAGTTCTTC.

The rearrangement uses TRBV7-9 and TRBJ2-3; 9 nucleotides match TRBD1. The CDR3 consists of 15 residues. After removal of 2 bases from V and 5 bases from J, the junction contained 5 bases not matched to a gene. In germline, CDR1 is SEHNR, CDR2 FQNEAQ (reference sequence). In DNA, the CDR3 is TGTGCCAGCAGCTTACTTGGGACAGGGCTAGATACGCAGTATTTT. Its protein product is CASSLLGTGLDTQYF.

This chain connects TRBV19 to TRBJ2-1, with TRBD2 matching over 10 bases. CDR3 size: 15 residues. The germline CDR1 and CDR2 sequences are LNHDA and SQIVND (reference sequence). The J segment lost 2 bases and the V segment lost 3 bases, leaving 1 base of the junction unmatched. The CDR3 coding sequence is TGTGCCAGTAGTATCAGCGGGAGGGCCTACAATGAGCAGTTCTTC. Its protein product is CASSISGRAYNEQFF.

This chain joins TRBV2 and TRBJ2-1; 9 bases line up with TRBD2. Unmatched junction bases numbered 12, after V lost 6 bases and J lost 9 bases. Germline CDR1 and CDR2: SNHLY and FYNNEI. The CDR3 is 15 residues long. CDR3 protein: CASRRIAGDGGEQFF. CDR3 sequence (DNA): TGTGCCAGCAGAAGAATAGCGGGAGATGGAGGTGAGCAGTTCTTC. Drawing the rest from reference TRBV2 and TRBJ2-1, the complete variable domain is EPEVTQTPSHQVTQMGQEVILRCVPISNHLYFYWYRQILGQKVEFLVSFYNNEISEKSEIFDDQFSVERPDGSNFTLKIRSTKLEDSAMYFCASRRIAGDGGEQFFGPGTRLTVL.

The chain has TRBV5-5 and TRBJ2-7; D might be TRBD2 (6 bases). This CDR3 is built from 18 residues. V was cut by 0 bases and J by 6 bases, with 25 bases left in between. Germline CDR1 is SGHKS and CDR2 is YYEKEE (reference sequence). The CDR3 is CASSLARVEDYPVSEQYF. In nucleotides, the CDR3 is TGTGCCAGCAGCTTGGCGAGGGTGGAGGACTACCCAGTGAGCGAGCAGTACTTC.

The CDR3 reads CASSASWTATNYGYTF. The CDR3 coding sequence is TGCGCCAGCAGTGCATCTTGGACAGCTACTAACTATGGCTACACCTTC. V usage is TRBV10-2 and J usage is TRBJ1-2; D may be TRBD1 (6 bases). Germline loops: CDR1 WSHSY, CDR2 SAAADI. The CDR3 consists of 16 residues. Trimming removed 4 bases at V and 0 bases at J, with 15 bases between.

The V call is TRBV28, the J call TRBJ1-2, with unresolved D. V dropped 3 bases and J dropped 3 bases, with 20 bases sitting between them. The CDR3 covers 17 residues. Germline CDR1 and CDR2: MDHEN and SYDVKM. CDR3 nucleotide sequence: TGTGCCAGCAGTTTGGAAGGATGGCTCAAGACCCACTATGGCTACACCTTC. It is translated as CASSLEGWLKTHYGYTF.

This clone was recorded only once. The V and J genes are TRBV7-2 and TRBJ2-5, with D possibly matching TRBD2 (7 bases). Germline V CDR1 and CDR2: SGHTA, FQGNSA. Trimming took 6 bases from V and 5 from J, leaving 13 bases between them. CDR3 size: 13 residues. CDR3 DNA: TGTGCCAGCAGTCCACAGGGAGGGGAGACCCAGTACTTC. Encoded protein: CASSPQGGETQYF.

The gene calls are TRBV7-3 and TRBJ2-7; 13 nucleotides agree with TRBD2. The CDR3 is 18 amino acids. The trim removed 5 bases at V and 5 bases at J, leaving 15 bases unmatched. The germline gives CDR1 SGHTA, CDR2 FQGTGA. The CDR3, as DNA: TGTGCCAGCAGCCCAACGGGACTAGCGGGATCAGGAGTGAACGAGCAGTACTTC. Protein: CASSPTGLAGSGVNEQYF.

This rearrangement joins TRBV1 to TRBJ2-4; the tabulated D call, TRBD1, remains unverified against the DNA. TRBV1 counts as a pseudogene. There are 20 residues in the CDR3. The CDR3 loop reads CTSSQEKSPSRDSWKNIQYF. CDR3 nucleotides: TGCACCAGCAGCCAAGAAAAAAGCCCCAGCCGAGACAGTTGGAAAAACATTCAGTACTTC.

The chain carries TRBV29-1 and TRBJ1-5; no clear D. In germline, CDR1 is SQVTM, CDR2 ANQGSEA. V shed 4 bases and J shed 3 bases, with 7 bases lying between them. The CDR3 runs 12 residues. Here the CDR3 DNA reads TGCAGCGTTGGAGGGCTCAATCAGCCCCAGCATTTT. This translates into CSVGGLNQPQHF.

This chain uses TRBV10-2 with TRBJ1-6; tentative D call: TRBD1 (6 bases). Germline-derived CDR1 and CDR2 are WSHSY and SAAADI. The CDR3 is 16 amino acids. Deletions cut 1 base from V and 3 bases from J, with 10 bases between. DNA of the CDR3: TGCGCCAGCAGTGAGTTACAGGGCCACTATAATTCACCCCTCCACTTT. Its protein product is CASSELQGHYNSPLHF.

This chain uses TRBV19 with TRBJ2-1; TRBD2 agrees at 7 bases. Per germline, CDR1 LNHDA and CDR2 SQIVND (reference sequence). With 9 bases clipped from V and 3 bases from J, the junction kept 11 bases outside the gene matches. The CDR3 covers 15 residues. The CDR3: CASQIAGRLYNEQFF. The CDR3 region has the DNA TGTGCCAGCCAAATAGCGGGCCGGCTCTACAATGAGCAGTTCTTC.

The chain is built from TRBV15 and TRBJ2-3; no definite D call. The CDR3 loop spans 13 amino acids. Germline values: CDR1 LNHNV, CDR2 YYDKDF (reference sequence). V lost 3 bases, J lost 2 bases, and 6 bases lay in between. The CDR3 spells CATSRINTDTQYF. CDR3 DNA: TGTGCCACCAGCAGGATTAACACAGATACGCAGTATTTT.

This chain uses TRBV10-3 with TRBJ2-5; D may be TRBD1 (5 bases). The length of the CDR3 is 12 residues. The germline V and J ends were trimmed by 5 bases and 4 bases, with 8 bases remaining between them. CDR1 ENHRY and CDR2 SYGVKD come from the germline V gene. CDR3 bases: TGTGCCATCAGTCGACAGAGAGAGACCCAGTACTTC. Amino acid sequence: CAISRQRETQYF.

This chain links TRBV7-3 with TRBJ2-3, with TRBD2 matching 8 bases. The CDR3 has 14 amino acids. The germline CDR1 and CDR2 sequences are SGHTA and FQGTGA. The junction had 2 bases not matched to a gene; V was cut back by 4 bases and J by 2 bases. CDR3 sequence (DNA): TGTGCCAGCAGCTCAGCGGGAGTCACAGATACGCAGTATTTT. Amino acid sequence: CASSSAGVTDTQYF.

The chain uses TRBV7-3 and TRBJ2-7; 15 bases are a match to TRBD2. Germline loops: CDR1 SGHTA, CDR2 FQGTGA. The J segment lost 1 base and the V segment lost 4 bases, leaving 5 bases of the junction unmatched. This CDR3 contains 17 residues. Here the CDR3 reads CASSSPGLAGGSYEQYF. DNA of the CDR3: TGTGCCAGCAGCTCGCCGGGACTAGCGGGAGGATCCTACGAGCAGTACTTC.

The CDR3 loop is CASSKTGEGYTF. CDR3 nucleotides: TGTGCCAGCAGCAAGACAGGGGAAGGCTACACCTTC. The chain links TRBV7-3 to TRBJ1-2, with TRBD1 identical over 8 bases. Germline-derived CDR1 and CDR2 are SGHTA and FQGTGA. This CDR3 contains 12 residues. V was clipped by 5 bases and J by 8 bases; unmatched bases: 4.

This clone was observed a single time. The chain employs TRBV19 and TRBJ1-5, with D tentatively TRBD1 (6 bases). Germline CDR1 is LNHDA and CDR2 is SQIVND (reference sequence). This CDR3 has 14 amino acids. V was pared by 4 bases and J by 7 bases, with 14 bases between. The CDR3 protein is CASSKWDTTQPQHF. CDR3 DNA sequence: TGTGCCAGTAGTAAATGGGACACCACACAGCCCCAGCATTTT.